The rows below give T cell receptor beta chains drawn from one sample of a study of cytomegalovirus exposure and HLA in healthy donors. TCRdb's copy holds only in-frame clones and misses some; the assay was immunoSEQ multiplex PCR. The data hold 130,000 or so clones, with 77% observed a single time. The sequencing sample was made of PBMCs. The source is a woman in her forties in good health and CMV-seronegative. Each CDR3 is given with its conserved first and last residue. A D gene is named only where the DNA matches it firmly. Some rows mark clone size as missing; the rest say once, few, many or name a class of expanded clone.

V gene	D gene	clone size	J gene	CDR3 DNA	CDR3 protein
TRBV5-4	.	.	TRBJ2-6	TGTGCCAGCAGCTTGGAAGTAGCTGGGGCCAACGTCCTGACTTTC	CASSLEVAGANVLTF
TRBV2	.	once	TRBJ1-1	TGTGCCAGCAGGGAGGTGAGTGAAGCTTTCTTT	CASREVSEAFF
TRBV4-1	.	.	TRBJ2-7	TGCGCCAGCAGCCAAGCAGGGCTCATCTCCTACGAGCGGTACTTC	CASSQAGLISYERYF
TRBV5-1	TRBD1	.	TRBJ1-1	TGCGCCAGCAGCTTGGTGACAGGGGGTTTCGCTGAAGCTTTCTTT	CASSLVTGGFAEAFF
TRBV27	.	.	TRBJ1-3	TGTGCCAGCAGTCTGAGTTGGAGCTCTGGAAACACCATATATTTT	CASSLSWSSGNTIYF
TRBV6-6	TRBD1	.	TRBJ2-7	TGTGCCAGCAGTCAACGGACAGGGGGCGAGCAGTACTTC	CASSQRTGGEQYF
TRBV20-1	.	.	TRBJ2-7	TGCAGTGCTCAACAGGGCTACGAGCAGTACTTC	CSAQQGYEQYF
TRBV5-1	.	once	TRBJ1-3	TGCGCCAGCAGCTCCAGTTGGGCGAGCTCTGGAAACACCATATATTTT	CASSSSWASSGNTIYF
TRBV15	.	few	TRBJ2-7	TGTGCCACCAGCAGCTGGGACATCTACGAGCAGTACTTC	CATSSWDIYEQYF
TRBV11-1	TRBD1	few	TRBJ2-7	TGTGCCAGCAGTTTATCCCGGGACAGGAATGGCTACGAGCAGTACTTC	CASSLSRDRNGYEQYF
TRBV2	.	.	TRBJ2-7	TGTGCCAGCAGTGTGGCCAGGGAGGACGAGCAGTACTTC	CASSVAREDEQYF
TRBV30	TRBD1	.	TRBJ1-2	TGTGCCTGGCGGGACAGCCTCCGCATCTATGGCTACACCTTC	CAWRDSLRIYGYTF
TRBV4-2	TRBD2	.	TRBJ2-1	TGTGCCAGCAGCCAAGAGTGGCTAGCGGGGGGGTTCTCGGATGAGCAGTTCTTC	CASSQEWLAGGFSDEQFF
TRBV2	.	.	TRBJ1-1	TGTGCCATAGCAATCACCTCGCGCATGAACACTGAAGCTTTCTTT	CAIAITSRMNTEAFF
TRBV7-9	.	.	TRBJ2-3	TGTGCCAGCAGCTCCCCTCGGGGACTTAGCACAGATACGCAGTATTTT	CASSSPRGLSTDTQYF
TRBV30	.	few	TRBJ1-2	TGTGCCTGGAGTGTACATCTCCGATTTTTCTATGGCTACACCTTC	CAWSVHLRFFYGYTF
TRBV10-3	TRBD2	.	TRBJ2-3	TGTGCCACGGGACTAGCGGGGTCGGATACGCAGTATTTT	CATGLAGSDTQYF
TRBV2	TRBD1	.	TRBJ2-2	TGTGTCAGCAGTTCCGACAGGGAGAGGACCGGGGAGCTGTTTTTT	CVSSSDRERTGELFF
TRBV2	.	.	TRBJ1-5	TGTGCCAGCAGTGGGCAGGGGCCTCGCAATCAGCCCCAGCATTTT	CASSGQGPRNQPQHF
TRBV2	.	.	TRBJ2-7	TGTGCCAGCAGTCCAAGCCACGAGCAGTACTTC	CASSPSHEQYF
TRBV5-5	.	.	TRBJ2-5	TGTGCCAGCAGCTTGGCGGTAGAGTCAGAGACCCAGTACTTC	CASSLAVESETQYF
TRBV7-9	.	.	TRBJ2-2	TGTGCCAGCAGCAGCCCGTTGTACACCGGGGAGCTGTTTTTT	CASSSPLYTGELFF
TRBV5-1	.	.	TRBJ1-2	TGCGCCAGCACGGGATGGGGTAATGCTAACTATGGCTACACCTTC	CASTGWGNANYGYTF
TRBV6-1	.	.	TRBJ2-1	TGTGCCAGCAGTGAAGCTATACCGACAGGCTCCTACAATGAGCAGTTCTTC	CASSEAIPTGSYNEQFF
TRBV7-6	TRBD2	.	TRBJ2-1	TGTGCCAGCAGCCCGCCACTAGCGGGGCAATACAATGAGCAGTTCTTC	CASSPPLAGQYNEQFF
TRBV5-4	.	.	TRBJ2-7	TGTGCCAGCAGCGCGGGACTGACTACCTACGAGCAGTACTTC	CASSAGLTTYEQYF
TRBV2	.	.	TRBJ2-7	TGTGCCAGCAGTTTACAGGGAAGCGAGCAGTACTTC	CASSLQGSEQYF
TRBV18	TRBD1	.	TRBJ2-2	TGTGCCAGCTCACAATACCGGGACAGGGGTACCGGGGAGCTGTTTTTT	CASSQYRDRGTGELFF
TRBV28	.	.	TRBJ1-1	TGTGCCAGCGGTTGGACTGTGAACACTGAAGCTTTCTTT	CASGWTVNTEAFF
TRBV11-2	TRBD2	few	TRBJ2-3	TGTGCCAGCAGCTTAGATGGTAGCGGGGGGCTGGCAGATACGCAGTATTTT	CASSLDGSGGLADTQYF
TRBV2	.	.	TRBJ2-5	TGTGCCAGCAGGGAGGAAGGGGAGACCCAGTACTTC	CASREEGETQYF